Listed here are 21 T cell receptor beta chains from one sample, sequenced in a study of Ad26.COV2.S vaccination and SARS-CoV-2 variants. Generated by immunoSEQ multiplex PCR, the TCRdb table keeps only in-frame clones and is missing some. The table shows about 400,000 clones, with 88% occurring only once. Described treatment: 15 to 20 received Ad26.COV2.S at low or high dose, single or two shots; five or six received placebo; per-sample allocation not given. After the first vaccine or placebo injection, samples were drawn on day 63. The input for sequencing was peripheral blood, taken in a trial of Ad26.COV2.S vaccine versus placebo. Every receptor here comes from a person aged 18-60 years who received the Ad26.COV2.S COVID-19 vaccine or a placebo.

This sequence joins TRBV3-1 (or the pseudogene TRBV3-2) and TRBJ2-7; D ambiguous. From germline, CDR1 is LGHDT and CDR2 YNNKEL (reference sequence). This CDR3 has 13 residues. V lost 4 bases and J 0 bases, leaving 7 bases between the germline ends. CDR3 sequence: CASSPRLSYEQYF. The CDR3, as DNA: TGTGCCAGCAGCCCTCGGCTCTCCTACGAGCAGTACTTC.

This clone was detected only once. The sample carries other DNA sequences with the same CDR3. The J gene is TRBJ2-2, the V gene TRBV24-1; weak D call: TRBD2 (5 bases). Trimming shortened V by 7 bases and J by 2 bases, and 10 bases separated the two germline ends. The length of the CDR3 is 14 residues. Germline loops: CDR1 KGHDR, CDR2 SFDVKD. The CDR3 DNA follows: TGTGCCACCAGGAGGACGGGAAACACCGGGGAGCTGTTTTTT. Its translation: CATRRTGNTGELFF.

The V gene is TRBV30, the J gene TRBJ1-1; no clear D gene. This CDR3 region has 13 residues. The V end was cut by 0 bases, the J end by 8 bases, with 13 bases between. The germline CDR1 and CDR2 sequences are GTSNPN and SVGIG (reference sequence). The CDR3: CAWSVKRLPEAFF. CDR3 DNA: TGTGCCTGGAGTGTCAAACGGCTGCCAGAAGCTTTCTTT.

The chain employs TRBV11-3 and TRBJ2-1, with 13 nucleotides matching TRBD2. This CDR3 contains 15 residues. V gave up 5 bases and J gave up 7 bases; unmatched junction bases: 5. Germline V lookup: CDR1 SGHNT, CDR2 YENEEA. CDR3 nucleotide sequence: TGTGCCAGCAGCCAAGGACTAGCGGGGGAAAATGAGCAGTTCTTC. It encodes CASSQGLAGENEQFF.

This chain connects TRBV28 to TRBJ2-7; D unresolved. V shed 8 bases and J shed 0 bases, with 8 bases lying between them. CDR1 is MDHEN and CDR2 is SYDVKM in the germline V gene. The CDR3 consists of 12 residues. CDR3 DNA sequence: TGTGCCAGCGCCGGTAGCTCCTACGAGCAGTACTTC. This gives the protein CASAGSSYEQYF.

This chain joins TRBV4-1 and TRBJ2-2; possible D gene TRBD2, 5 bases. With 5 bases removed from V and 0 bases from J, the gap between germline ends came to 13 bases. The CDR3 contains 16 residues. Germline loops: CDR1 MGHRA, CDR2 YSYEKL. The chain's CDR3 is CASSSPRGTNTGELFF. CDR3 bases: TGCGCCAGCAGCTCACCCCGAGGGACGAACACCGGGGAGCTGTTTTTT.

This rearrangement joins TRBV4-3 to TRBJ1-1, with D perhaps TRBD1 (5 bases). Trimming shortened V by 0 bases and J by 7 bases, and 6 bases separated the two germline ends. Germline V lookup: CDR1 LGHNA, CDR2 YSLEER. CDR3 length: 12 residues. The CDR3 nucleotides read TGCGCCAGCAGCCAAGACAGGGTTGAAGCTTTCTTT. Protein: CASSQDRVEAFF.

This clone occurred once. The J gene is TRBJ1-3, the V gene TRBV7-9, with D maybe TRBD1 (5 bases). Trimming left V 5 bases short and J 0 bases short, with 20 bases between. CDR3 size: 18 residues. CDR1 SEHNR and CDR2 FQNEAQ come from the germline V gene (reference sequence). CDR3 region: CASSRLAGAQSSGNTIYF. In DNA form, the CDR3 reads TGTGCCAGCAGCCGCCTGGCCGGGGCTCAAAGCTCTGGAAACACCATATATTTT.

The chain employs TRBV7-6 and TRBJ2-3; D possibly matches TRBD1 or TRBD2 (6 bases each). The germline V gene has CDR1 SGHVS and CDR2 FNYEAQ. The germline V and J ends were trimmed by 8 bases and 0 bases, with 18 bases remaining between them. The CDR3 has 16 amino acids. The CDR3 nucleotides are TGTGCCAGCCGCCCGAGGGGGGACTTTAGCACAGATACGCAGTATTTT. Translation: CASRPRGDFSTDTQYF.

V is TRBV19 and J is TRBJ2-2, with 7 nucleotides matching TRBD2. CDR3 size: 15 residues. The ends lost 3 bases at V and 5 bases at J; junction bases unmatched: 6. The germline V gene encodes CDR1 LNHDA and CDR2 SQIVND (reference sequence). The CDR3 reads CASSIGGSGTGELFF. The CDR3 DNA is TGTGCCAGTAGTATTGGGGGTAGCGGGACCGGGGAGCTGTTTTTT.

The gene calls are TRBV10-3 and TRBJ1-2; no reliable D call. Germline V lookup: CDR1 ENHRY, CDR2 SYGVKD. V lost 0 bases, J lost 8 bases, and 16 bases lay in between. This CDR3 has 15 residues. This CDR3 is CAISESIGREKGYTF. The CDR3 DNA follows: TGTGCCATCAGTGAGTCGATAGGGCGAGAGAAAGGCTACACCTTC.

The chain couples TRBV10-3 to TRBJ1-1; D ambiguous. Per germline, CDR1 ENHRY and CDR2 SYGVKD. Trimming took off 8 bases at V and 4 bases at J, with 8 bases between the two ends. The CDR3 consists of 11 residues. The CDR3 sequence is CAIRTSTEAFF. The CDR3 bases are TGTGCCATCCGGACCAGCACTGAAGCTTTCTTT.

In DNA form, the CDR3 reads TGTGCCAGCAGCGCCACCCGCACCTCAGATACGCAGTATTTT. Translating gives CASSATRTSDTQYF. This chain connects TRBV7-2 to TRBJ2-3; D is ambiguous. Trimming cost V 5 bases and J 4 bases, with 13 bases left between them. Germline V gene data show CDR1 as SGHTA and CDR2 as FQGNSA. The CDR3 loop spans 14 amino acids.

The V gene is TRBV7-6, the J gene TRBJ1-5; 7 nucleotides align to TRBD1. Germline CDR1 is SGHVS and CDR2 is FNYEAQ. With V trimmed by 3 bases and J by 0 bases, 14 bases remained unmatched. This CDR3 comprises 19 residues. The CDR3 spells CASSFPGQREFYSNQPQHF. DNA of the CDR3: TGTGCCAGCAGCTTCCCGGGACAGAGAGAGTTTTATAGCAATCAGCCCCAGCATTTT.

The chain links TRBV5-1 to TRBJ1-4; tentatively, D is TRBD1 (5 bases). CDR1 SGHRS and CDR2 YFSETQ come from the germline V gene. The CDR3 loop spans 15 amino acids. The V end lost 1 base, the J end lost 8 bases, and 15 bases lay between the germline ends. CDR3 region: CASSLYDSAQEKLFF. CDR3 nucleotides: TGCGCCAGCAGCTTGTACGACAGCGCCCAGGAAAAACTGTTTTTT.

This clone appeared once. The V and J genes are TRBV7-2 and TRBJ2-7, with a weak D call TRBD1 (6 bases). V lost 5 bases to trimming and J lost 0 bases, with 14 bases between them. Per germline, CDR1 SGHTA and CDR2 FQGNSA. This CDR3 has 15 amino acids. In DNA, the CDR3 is TGTGCCAGCAGCCCTCGGACAGATAGCTCCTACGAGCAGTACTTC. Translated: CASSPRTDSSYEQYF.

CDR3 nucleotide sequence: TGTGCCTGGAGTTGGAACAGGGGGTTGGATCAGCCCCAGCATTTT. It is translated as CAWSWNRGLDQPQHF. V usage is TRBV30 and J usage is TRBJ1-5, with 8 bases fitting TRBD1. With V trimmed by 2 bases and J by 5 bases, 8 bases remained unmatched. The CDR3 covers 15 residues. Germline V lookup: CDR1 GTSNPN, CDR2 SVGIG (reference sequence).

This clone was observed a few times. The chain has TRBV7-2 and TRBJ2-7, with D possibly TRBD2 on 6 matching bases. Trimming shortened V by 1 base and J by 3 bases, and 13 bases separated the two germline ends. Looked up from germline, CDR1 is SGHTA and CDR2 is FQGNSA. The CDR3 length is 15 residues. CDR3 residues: CASSLVRLGSYEQYF. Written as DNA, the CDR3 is TGTGCCAGCAGCTTAGTCCGGCTCGGGAGCTACGAGCAGTACTTC. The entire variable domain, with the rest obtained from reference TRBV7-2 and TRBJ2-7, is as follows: GAGVSQSPSNKVTEKGKDVELRCDPISGHTALYWYRQSLGQGLEFLIYFQGNSAPDKSGLPSDRFSAERTGGSVSTLTIQRTQQEDSAVYLCASSLVRLGSYEQYFGPGTRLTVT.

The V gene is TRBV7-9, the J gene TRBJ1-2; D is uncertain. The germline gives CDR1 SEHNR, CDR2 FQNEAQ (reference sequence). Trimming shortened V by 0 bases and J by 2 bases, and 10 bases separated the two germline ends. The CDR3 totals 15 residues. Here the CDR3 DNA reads TGTGCCAGCAGCTTAGCGCCGGCGGTAAACTATGGCTACACCTTC. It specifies CASSLAPAVNYGYTF.

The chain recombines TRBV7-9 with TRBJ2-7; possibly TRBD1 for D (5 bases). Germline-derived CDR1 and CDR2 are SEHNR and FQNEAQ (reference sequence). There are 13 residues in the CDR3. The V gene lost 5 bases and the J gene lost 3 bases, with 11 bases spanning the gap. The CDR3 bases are TGTGCCAGCAGCCCACAGGAGCACTACGAGCAGTACTTC. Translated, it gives CASSPQEHYEQYF.

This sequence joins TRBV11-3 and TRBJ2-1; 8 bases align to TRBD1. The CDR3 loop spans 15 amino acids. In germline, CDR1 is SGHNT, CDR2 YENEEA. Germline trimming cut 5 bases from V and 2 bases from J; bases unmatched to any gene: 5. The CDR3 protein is CASSARGQTYNEQFF. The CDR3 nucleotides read TGTGCCAGCAGCGCCAGGGGGCAGACCTACAATGAGCAGTTCTTC.